Shown below are 32 T cell receptor beta chains from a single sample sequenced in a study of regulatory T cells in long-lasting Graves disease. For TCR beta, libraries came from iRepertoire HTBI primers and Arm-PCR of CDR3 regions. TCRdb ran MiXCR on the multiplex PCR reads and lists one entry per CDR3 protein. The top ten hold 6.5% to 8% of the sample, which has roughly 500,000 distinct CDR3 sequences, around 21% seen once. Time point reported: persistent/refractory GD, antithyroid drugs over 5 years with positive TRAb. From RNA extracted from PBMCs, the TCR library was made. The sample consisted of peripheral blood mononuclear cells (PBMCs), taken when the disease was refractory, from a patient treated with antithyroid drugs. These receptors all come from a female donor with Graves disease.

The genes are TRBV18 and TRBJ2-6; 7 bases match TRBD1. The germline CDR1 and CDR2 sequences are KGHSH and LQKENI. This CDR3 spans 16 amino acids. Losses at the gene ends were 3 bases for V and 0 bases for J; bases not matched to a gene: 2. The CDR3 bases are TGTGCCAGCTCACCCCAGGGGGTCTCTGGGGCCAACGTCCTGACTTTC. It yields the protein CASSPQGVSGANVLTF.

This clonotype was detected many times. The chain couples TRBV12-3 or TRBV12-4 to TRBJ2-7; weak D call: TRBD2 (5 bases). The CDR3 is made up of 15 amino acids. Trimming left V 3 bases short and J 0 bases short, with 12 bases between. CDR3 protein: CASSFRVGSSYEQYF. In nucleotides, the CDR3 is TGTGCCAGCAGTTTTCGAGTAGGGAGCTCCTACGAGCAGTACTTC.

This clonotype was detected ten times or more. The chain combines TRBV2 with TRBJ1-5; maybe TRBD1 (6 bases). The CDR3 totals 15 residues. Germline CDR1 and CDR2: SNHLY and FYNNEI. Trimming cost V 3 bases and J 3 bases, with 12 bases left between them. Here the CDR3 reads CASSEIGQLNQPQHF. CDR3 DNA sequence: TGTGCCAGCAGTGAGATAGGACAGCTCAATCAGCCCCAGCATTTT.

The genes are TRBV28 and TRBJ2-2, with 8 bases identical to TRBD2. With 3 bases clipped from V and 5 bases from J, the junction kept 5 bases outside the gene matches. The germline gives CDR1 MDHEN, CDR2 SYDVKM. The CDR3 loop spans 15 amino acids. The CDR3 DNA is TGTGCCAGCAGTTTGGTCCTAGCGGGTACCGGGGAGCTGTTTTTT. Its protein product is CASSLVLAGTGELFF. The full variable domain, its missing parts supplied by reference TRBV28 and TRBJ2-2, is DVKVTQSSRYLVKRTGEKVFLECVQDMDHENMFWYRQDPGLGLRLIYFSYDVKMKEKGDIPEGYSVSREKKERFSLILESASTNQTSMYLCASSLVLAGTGELFFGEGSRLTVL.

This clonotype was seen repeatedly, ten times or more. The chain combines TRBV6-2 or TRBV6-3 with TRBJ2-7; perhaps TRBD1 as D (5 bases). Trimming shortened V by 4 bases and J by 3 bases, and 10 bases separated the two germline ends. The CDR3 has 13 amino acids. In germline, CDR1 is MNHEY, CDR2 SVGEGT. The CDR3 DNA reads TGTGCCAGCAGTTCAGGGTATATCTACGAGCAGTACTTC. It specifies CASSSGYIYEQYF.

The chain is built from TRBV29-1 and TRBJ1-4; no clear D. The V end lost 4 bases, the J end lost 0 bases, and 9 bases lay between the germline ends. Per the germline V gene, CDR1 is SQVTM and CDR2 is ANQGSEA. This CDR3 is 14 amino acids long. Written as DNA, the CDR3 is TGCAGCGTTGTGACCACCGCAACTAATGAAAAACTGTTTTTT. Translated, it gives CSVVTTATNEKLFF. Complete variable domain (other parts from reference TRBV29-1 and TRBJ1-4): SAVISQKPSRDICQRGTSLTIQCQVDSQVTMMFWYRQQPGQSLTLIATANQGSEATYESGFVIDKFPISRPNLTFSTLTVSNMSPEDSSIYLCSVVTTATNEKLFFGSGTQLSVL.

This clonotype has ten or more counts. J is TRBJ1-2 and V is TRBV28; D not certain. Germline V gene lookup returns CDR1 MDHEN and CDR2 SYDVKM. The CDR3 length is 14 residues. V was shortened by 7 bases and J by 4 bases, with 16 bases between the two germline ends. DNA for the CDR3: TGTGCCAGCACCCTCCCTGGGCAGGTCTATGGCTACACCTTC. It encodes CASTLPGQVYGYTF.

By share, this clonotype ranks as medium-sized. J is TRBJ1-2 and V is TRBV6-2 or TRBV6-3; D is unresolved. Germline V lookup: CDR1 MNHEY, CDR2 SVGEGT. Trimming removed 4 bases from V and 2 bases from J, with 11 bases in between. The CDR3 is 14 residues long. CDR3 region: CASSSLEGNYGYTF. The CDR3 nucleotides read TGTGCCAGCAGTTCCCTGGAGGGCAACTATGGCTACACCTTC.

This clonotype was seen ten or more times. This rearrangement joins TRBV2 to TRBJ2-7; D perhaps matches TRBD2 (6 bases). Between the trimmed V and J ends, which lost 1 base and 4 bases, there was a span of 14 bases. This CDR3 has 15 residues. Germline lookup yields CDR1 SNHLY and CDR2 FYNNEI. The CDR3 loop is CASSEVASVDYEQYF. In nucleotides, the CDR3 is TGTGCCAGCAGTGAAGTGGCTAGCGTTGATTACGAGCAGTACTTC.

The chain links TRBV10-2 to TRBJ2-7; no definite D call. Trimming cost V 4 bases and J 0 bases, with 10 bases left between them. Germline V lookup: CDR1 WSHSY, CDR2 SAAADI. The CDR3 consists of 14 residues. The CDR3 region has the DNA TGCGCCAGCAGTGCACCAATTAGCTCCTACGAGCAGTACTTC. Residues: CASSAPISSYEQYF.

The V call is TRBV12-3 or TRBV12-4, the J call TRBJ2-1; no reliable D call. Deletions cut 7 bases from V and 1 base from J, with 14 bases between. This CDR3 region has 15 residues. The CDR3 nucleotides read TGTGCCAGCACCCCGGCCCGTCTTTCCTACAATGAGCAGTTCTTC. Protein sequence: CASTPARLSYNEQFF.

This clonotype was seen repeatedly, ten times or more. The chain links TRBV28 to TRBJ1-1, with D hard to call. The V and J ends lost 6 bases and 4 bases respectively, with 15 bases between them. Germline V gene lookup returns CDR1 MDHEN and CDR2 SYDVKM. The CDR3 consists of 14 residues. The CDR3 is CASSRRRMGTEAFF. In nucleotides, the CDR3 is TGTGCCAGCAGCCGTCGAAGAATGGGCACTGAAGCTTTCTTT.

This clonotype was seen at least ten times. This chain links TRBV29-1 with TRBJ1-1; 7 bases agree with TRBD1. After removal of 5 bases from V and 6 bases from J, the junction contained 12 bases not matched to a gene. The CDR3 has 14 residues. The germline V gene encodes CDR1 SQVTM and CDR2 ANQGSEA. CDR3 loop: CSVNSLTGVAEAFF. The CDR3 coding sequence is TGCAGCGTTAATTCCCTCACAGGGGTGGCTGAAGCTTTCTTT.

The J gene is TRBJ2-7, the V gene TRBV7-9; D is unresolved. Trimming shortened V by 5 bases and J by 0 bases, and 14 bases separated the two germline ends. This CDR3 is built from 15 residues. From germline, CDR1 is SEHNR and CDR2 FQNEAQ (reference sequence). CDR3 in DNA: TGTGCCAGCAGCACAAGGGATTCGGACTCCTACGAGCAGTACTTC. Translation gives CASSTRDSDSYEQYF.

This clonotype was recorded many times. CDR3 loop: CASKRNTGELFF. In DNA form, the CDR3 reads TGTGCCAGCAAACGGAACACCGGGGAGCTGTTTTTT. The chain is built from TRBV12-3 or TRBV12-4 and TRBJ2-2; D is ambiguous. The CDR3 spans 12 residues. V lost 7 bases to trimming and J lost 1 base, with 4 bases between them.

To note about this clonotype: The junction shows a germline mismatch at one end, possibly a read error. The chain employs TRBV7-7 and TRBJ2-1; tentative D call: TRBD2 (5 bases). Germline V gene data show CDR1 as SSHAT and CDR2 as FNYEAQ (reference sequence). The CDR3 totals 15 residues. Here the CDR3 reads CASSSARGGGNEQFF. CDR3 DNA: TGTGCTAGCAGCTCTGCTCGAGGAGGCGGCAATGAGCAGTTCTTC.

The chain uses TRBV7-9 and TRBJ2-7; D ambiguous. Per the germline V gene, CDR1 is SEHNR and CDR2 is FQNEAQ (reference sequence). The ends were cut back, 5 bases at V and 5 bases at J, with 10 bases in the middle. The CDR3 sequence is 12 residues long. DNA for the CDR3: TGTGCCAGCAGCATAAAACCCCACGAGCAGTACTTC. Translated, it gives CASSIKPHEQYF.

The sample holds many counts of this clonotype. V is TRBV2 and J is TRBJ1-3, with no clear D. CDR3 size: 15 residues. Germline V lookup: CDR1 SNHLY, CDR2 FYNNEI. The V and J ends lost 3 bases and 0 bases respectively, with 9 bases between them. CDR3 DNA sequence: TGTGCCAGCAGTGAGGACGGGTACTCTGGAAACACCATATATTTT. Protein sequence: CASSEDGYSGNTIYF.

This clonotype was observed at least ten times. The V and J genes are TRBV6-1 and TRBJ2-5; D might be TRBD2 (6 bases). The CDR3 spans 14 residues. The ends were cut back, 4 bases at V and 2 bases at J, with 11 bases in the middle. CDR1 is MNHNS, CDR2 SASEGT, per germline. The chain's CDR3 is CASSGPGGQETQYF. The CDR3, as DNA: TGTGCCAGCAGTGGACCAGGAGGGCAAGAGACCCAGTACTTC.

On this clonotype: This may be a read error, as it is one base from a much larger clone. This sequence joins TRBV15 and TRBJ1-4; 8 bases agree with TRBD1. This CDR3 spans 16 amino acids. Germline CDR1 and CDR2: LNHNV and YYDKDF (reference sequence). V lost 3 bases to trimming and J lost 7 bases; unmatched junction nucleotides: 10. Here the CDR3 reads CATSSEPGQVSEKLFF. CDR3 bases: TGTGCCACCAGCAGTGAACCGGGACAGGTTAGTGAAAAACTGTTTTTT.

This clonotype was counted ten times or more. The chain recombines TRBV7-9 with TRBJ2-5; 9 bases map to TRBD2. The trim removed 2 bases at V and 1 base at J, leaving 5 bases unmatched. This CDR3 has 16 amino acids. The germline V gene has CDR1 SEHNR and CDR2 FQNEAQ (reference sequence). The CDR3 DNA reads as TGTGCCAGCAGCTTAAATCTAGCGGGATTCCAAGAGACCCAGTACTTC. Protein product: CASSLNLAGFQETQYF.

The J gene is TRBJ2-5, the V gene TRBV7-9, with a weak D call TRBD1 (5 bases). V was cut by 2 bases and J by 3 bases, with 10 bases left in between. The germline V gene encodes CDR1 SEHNR and CDR2 FQNEAQ (reference sequence). The CDR3 covers 14 residues. Here the CDR3 DNA reads TGTGCCAGCAGCTTATTGTCACAGGAAGAGACCCAGTACTTC. It specifies CASSLLSQEETQYF.

The chain is built from TRBV11-2 and TRBJ2-2, with D uncertain. The CDR3 covers 13 residues. Germline V lookup: CDR1 SGHAT, CDR2 FQNNGV. Between the trimmed V and J ends, which lost 5 bases and 9 bases, there was a span of 13 bases. The CDR3 bases are TGTGCCAGCAGCCCAGAACACGTCCGGGAGCTGTTTTTT. The encoded protein is CASSPEHVRELFF.

This clonotype appeared many times. The chain carries TRBV7-2 and TRBJ2-7; 12 nucleotides agree with TRBD2. This CDR3 has 15 residues. V dropped 5 bases and J dropped 9; count of bases not matched to a gene: 11. Germline V gives CDR1 SGHTA, CDR2 FQGNSA. As DNA, the CDR3 is TGTGCCAGCAGCACCTCCTGGACTAGCGGGACAGGGCAGTACTTC. Its protein product is CASSTSWTSGTGQYF.

The J gene is TRBJ2-7, the V gene TRBV6-5, with 9 bases lining up with TRBD1. The V segment lost 4 bases and the J segment 0 bases; nucleotides outside the gene matches: 4. The CDR3 is 15 residues long. CDR1 is MNHEY, CDR2 SVGAGI, per germline. The CDR3 DNA reads as TGTGCCAGCAGTTCGGGACAGGGAAGCTCCTACGAGCAGTACTTC. This encodes CASSSGQGSSYEQYF.

Regarding this clonotype: An end of the junction does not agree with germline; a read error may underlie this. The V call is TRBV6-6, the J call TRBJ2-7; D uncertain. CDR3 length: 13 amino acids. The V gene's germline CDR1 is MNHNY and CDR2 SVGAGI (reference sequence). The DNA for the CDR3 is TGTACCAGCAGTTACTCGGCCAGATACGAGCAGTACTTC. Residues: CTSSYSARYEQYF.

This clonotype was seen repeatedly, ten times or more. This chain connects TRBV12-3 or TRBV12-4 to TRBJ2-2; D is undetermined. Trimming shortened V by 2 bases and J by 4 bases, and 8 bases separated the two germline ends. The CDR3 has 14 amino acids. The CDR3 DNA sequence: TGTGCCAGCAGTTTATCTAGTGGCACCGGGGAGCTGTTTTTT. Amino acids: CASSLSSGTGELFF.

This clonotype was detected ten times or more. The rearrangement links TRBV6-2 or TRBV6-3 to TRBJ1-1; tentatively, D is TRBD1 (6 bases). Germline V gives CDR1 MNHEY, CDR2 SVGEGT. The length of the CDR3 is 14 residues. Between the trimmed V and J ends, which lost 7 bases and 1 base, there was a span of 13 bases. The CDR3 is CASTILQGNTEAFF. CDR3 bases: TGTGCCAGCACCATTCTACAGGGGAACACTGAAGCTTTCTTT.

This sequence joins TRBV4-1 and TRBJ2-7, with 7 bases fitting TRBD2. The CDR3 runs to 17 residues. The junction had 13 bases not matched to a gene; V was cut back by 1 base and J by 4 bases. Germline V CDR1 and CDR2: MGHRA, YSYEKL. In nucleotides, the CDR3 is TGCGCCAGCAGCCAAGTCAGAGCCCGAGGCGGGGGTTACGAGCAGTACTTC. This codes for CASSQVRARGGGYEQYF.

With regard to this clonotype: This may stem from a read error, because a much larger clone lies one nucleotide away. The rearrangement links TRBV19 to TRBJ1-1; 7 bases match TRBD1. The CDR3 has 17 residues. The germline gives CDR1 LNHDA, CDR2 SQIVND (reference sequence). The CDR3 protein is CTSSILEQGNLNTEAFF. The CDR3 DNA is TGTACCAGTAGTATCCTGGAACAGGGGAACTTGAACACTGAAGCTTTCTTT.

The V gene is TRBV6-5, the J gene TRBJ2-1, with 7 bases aligning to TRBD2. With 4 bases clipped from V and 4 bases from J, the junction kept 10 bases outside the gene matches. CDR1 is MNHEY, CDR2 SVGAGI, per germline. CDR3 length: 16 residues. CDR3 sequence reads: CASSSPGGRGYNEQFF. The DNA for the CDR3 is TGTGCCAGCAGTTCCCCGGGCGGGAGAGGGTACAATGAGCAGTTCTTC.

This clonotype has only a few counts. As DNA, the CDR3 is TGCAGTGCTATTGAGTTCGGGCGTGCAGGGACTAGCGGGAGGGCCTCCGAGACCCAGTACTTC. This sequence encodes CSAIEFGRAGTSGRASETQYF. The chain links TRBV20-1 to TRBJ2-5; 16 bases agree with TRBD2. With 4 bases clipped from V and 5 bases from J, the junction kept 22 bases outside the gene matches. The CDR3 is 21 residues long. CDR1 is DFQATT and CDR2 is SNEGSKA in the germline V gene (reference sequence).